This TCR beta chain was captured in a study of T cell repertoires in cytomegalovirus infection. Losses at the gene ends were 5 bases for V and 5 bases for J; bases not matched to a gene: 11. The CDR3 has 15 amino acids. Germline V gene data show CDR1 as LGHNT and CDR2 as FRNRAP. This clonotype turned up a few times. Its antigen is still unknown. Via MiXCR, TCRdb re-called the reads, giving one row per CDR3 protein. The sample shows roughly 860,000 distinct CDR3 sequences, about 31% of them seen only once. Sample: cultured CD8+ T cells from PBMCs, taken from culture after CMV antigen stimulation. The sequence came from a human donor in good health (CMV status not recorded). Some clones in this sample may be carry-over from other donors' samples. The rearrangement uses TRBV12-5 and TRBJ2-5, with 7 bases aligning to TRBD1. The chain's CDR3 is CASGQARGGVETQYF. DNA for the CDR3: TGTGCTAGTGGTCAAGCCAGAGGGGGCGTGGAGACCCAGTACTTC.